These 23 T cell receptor beta chains were all obtained from the same sample, sequenced in a study of blood T cell repertoires in COVID-19. TCRdb's table, derived via immunoSEQ multiplex PCR, lists solely in-frame clones and lacks some. This sample yields roughly 79,000 clones, of which roughly 90% are seen a single time; approximately 4.5% belongs to the top ten. Sequencing input: peripheral blood. Every receptor here comes from a man aged 45-65 years with active COVID-19.

This sequence joins TRBV9 and TRBJ1-6; TRBD1 aligns across 9 bases. The trim removed 4 bases at V and 9 bases at J, leaving 2 bases unmatched. The CDR3 extends over 13 amino acids. Germline CDR1 and CDR2: SGDLS and YYNGEE. The CDR3 bases are TGTGCCAGCAGCCGGGACAGGGCTTCACCCCTCCACTTT. Amino acids: CASSRDRASPLHF.

In its sample, this clone was seen a few times. The V call is TRBV4-2, the J call TRBJ2-2; 10 bases map to TRBD1. The CDR3 is 15 amino acids. V shed 5 bases, J shed 3 bases, and the junction held 3 bases outside the gene matches. Germline V CDR1 and CDR2: LGHNA, YNFKEQ. The CDR3 loop is CASSYGTGDTGELFF. CDR3 nucleotides: TGTGCCAGCAGCTACGGGACAGGGGACACCGGGGAGCTGTTTTTT.

This chain joins TRBV7-2 and TRBJ1-5; D possibly corresponds to TRBD1 (6 bases). CDR3 length: 14 amino acids. Germline-derived CDR1 and CDR2 are SGHTA and FQGNSA. The V end was cut by 7 bases, the J end by 10 bases, with 20 bases between. CDR3 coding DNA: TGTGCCAGCACCTTGGGTCGAGGGGGATTACCCCAGCATTTT. This encodes CASTLGRGGLPQHF.

The chain carries TRBV3-1 (or the pseudogene TRBV3-2) and TRBJ1-1; D unresolved. The CDR3 contains 14 residues. Germline V CDR1 and CDR2: LGHDT, YNNKEL (reference sequence). V was cut by 5 bases and J by 1 base, with 11 bases left in between. Written as DNA, the CDR3 is TGTGCCAGCAGCTCAGGACGGGGGAACACTGAAGCTTTCTTT. Protein sequence: CASSSGRGNTEAFF.

The chain joins TRBV3-1 (or the pseudogene TRBV3-2) to TRBJ2-1, with D hard to call. Trimming took 6 bases from V and 14 from J, leaving 14 bases between them. The CDR3 covers 11 residues. The germline V gene encodes CDR1 LGHDT and CDR2 YNNKEL (reference sequence). Here the CDR3 DNA reads TGTGCCAGCAGTTCCTGGCCCCCAGAGTTCTTC. It yields the protein CASSSWPPEFF.

The chain carries TRBV6-1 and TRBJ2-7; 7 positions agree with TRBD2. The V segment lost 0 bases and the J segment 1 base; nucleotides outside the gene matches: 6. CDR1 and CDR2 from the germline V gene are MNHNS and SASEGT. The CDR3 runs to 16 residues. Here the CDR3 reads CASSEARASGSYEQYF. The CDR3 coding sequence is TGTGCCAGCAGTGAAGCGAGAGCTAGCGGTTCCTACGAGCAGTACTTC.

The chain links TRBV5-1 to TRBJ2-1, with D hard to call. The CDR3 has 14 residues. V was shortened by 0 bases and J by 7 bases, with 11 bases between the two germline ends. The germline CDR1 and CDR2 sequences are SGHRS and YFSETQ. The CDR3 DNA reads TGCGCCAGCAGCTTGGCCGATGTGCGTAATGAGCAGTTCTTC. Its translation is CASSLADVRNEQFF.

V and J are TRBV9 and TRBJ2-7; D may be TRBD1 (6 bases). Germline CDR1 SGDLS, CDR2 YYNGEE. CDR3 length equals 14 residues. The V end lost 3 bases, the J end lost 3 bases, and 13 bases lay between the germline ends. CDR3 sequence: CASSEGVMDYEQYF. For the CDR3, the DNA is TGTGCCAGCAGCGAGGGGGTTATGGACTACGAGCAGTACTTC.

V and J are TRBV18 and TRBJ1-1, with a possible D match to TRBD1 (6 bases). Germline CDR1 KGHSH, CDR2 LQKENI. V gave up 9 bases and J gave up 1 base, with 12 bases separating them. The CDR3 is 13 amino acids. CDR3 DNA sequence: TGTGCCAGTAGAAGGACAGAGAACACTGAAGCTTTCTTT. Translating gives CASRRTENTEAFF.

V is TRBV4-3 and J is TRBJ2-1, with D maybe TRBD2 (6 bases). The CDR3 has 16 amino acids. CDR1 is LGHNA and CDR2 is YSLEER in the germline V gene. V dropped 1 base and J dropped 7 bases, with 17 bases sitting between them. CDR3 DNA sequence: TGCGCCAGCAGCCAAGGCGTCGGCCGCGCGGGGAATGAGCAGTTCTTC. Amino acid sequence: CASSQGVGRAGNEQFF.

A few counts support this clone. V is TRBV7-9 and J is TRBJ2-7; 7 bases agree with TRBD2. With 5 bases clipped from V and 0 bases from J, the junction kept 10 bases outside the gene matches. The V gene's germline CDR1 is SEHNR and CDR2 FQNEAQ (reference sequence). The CDR3 is 16 residues long. The DNA of the CDR3 is TGTGCCAGCAGCCCCCGGGGAGCGGGGAGCTCCTACGAGCAGTACTTC. Translating it yields CASSPRGAGSSYEQYF.

This clone has just one count. The chain combines TRBV3-1 (or the pseudogene TRBV3-2) with TRBJ1-1, with D unresolved. Trimming left V 1 base short and J 8 bases short, with 8 bases between. The CDR3 is 12 residues long. Germline assignment: CDR1 LGHDT and CDR2 YNNKEL (reference sequence). The CDR3 DNA follows: TGTGCCAGCAGCCAAGGCGGCAGAGAAGCTTTCTTT. It yields the protein CASSQGGREAFF.

As concerns this clone: Its ends do not fully match the called genes, so a read error is possible. This chain links TRBV19 with TRBJ2-2; 7 nucleotides agree with TRBD1. CDR1 is LNHDA, CDR2 SQIVND, per germline (reference sequence). The length of the CDR3 is 13 residues. Here the CDR3 reads CASSIDRDGELFF. In DNA form, the CDR3 reads TGTGCCAGTAGCATAGACAGGGATGGGGAGCTGTTTTTT. The entire variable domain, with the rest obtained from reference TRBV19 and TRBJ2-2, is as follows: DGGITQSPKYLFRKEGQNVTLSCEQNLNHDAMYWYRQDPGQGLRLIYYSQIVNDFQKGDIAEGYSVSREKKESFPLTVTSAQKNPTAFYLCASSIDRDGELFFGEGSRLTVL.

The chain joins TRBV6-5 to TRBJ1-4; D unclear. The germline V gene has CDR1 MNHEY and CDR2 SVGAGI. V lost 6 bases to trimming and J lost 7 bases, with 18 bases between them. There are 15 residues in the CDR3. CDR3 coding DNA: TGTGCCAGCAGGGCTGCTACTATGTCGTCTGAAAAACTGTTTTTT. This translates into CASRAATMSSEKLFF.

The rearrangement joins TRBV4-2 to TRBJ2-5; D is undetermined. Trimming took off 1 base at V and 2 bases at J, with 8 bases between the two ends. CDR1 is LGHNA and CDR2 is YNFKEQ in the germline V gene. CDR3 length: 14 amino acids. The CDR3, as DNA: TGTGCCAGCAGCCAAGGGGCAGATCAAGAGACCCAGTACTTC. Encoded protein: CASSQGADQETQYF.

The rearrangement joins TRBV2 to TRBJ2-7, with TRBD1 identical over 9 bases. CDR3 length: 12 residues. Germline V CDR1 and CDR2: SNHLY, FYNNEI. J gave up 12 bases and V 1 base, and 4 bases lay outside the gene matches. This CDR3 is CASSEGTGERYF. The CDR3, as DNA: TGTGCCAGCAGTGAAGGGACAGGGGAAAGGTACTTC.

A single count supports this clone. The chain carries TRBV27 and TRBJ2-2, with 10 positions matching TRBD2. Germline values: CDR1 MNHEY, CDR2 SMNVEV (reference sequence). The trim removed 5 bases at V and 5 bases at J, leaving 8 bases unmatched. The CDR3 is made up of 16 amino acids. The CDR3 here is CASSPSSGRATGELFF. DNA of the CDR3: TGTGCCAGCAGTCCATCCAGCGGGAGGGCAACCGGGGAGCTGTTTTTT.

This clone was detected only once. The J gene is TRBJ1-2, the V gene TRBV7-2, with 9 bases identical to TRBD1. Germline lookup yields CDR1 SGHTA and CDR2 FQGNSA. V trimming: 5 bases; J trimming: 7 bases; junction bases outside the gene matches: 14. The CDR3 length is 16 residues. The CDR3 coding sequence is TGTGCCAGCAGCCCACGCCCGGGACAGGGAGGGGGTGGCTACACCTTC. It is translated as CASSPRPGQGGGGYTF.

This sequence joins TRBV3-1 (or the pseudogene TRBV3-2) and TRBJ1-5; a possible D gene is TRBD1 (5 bases). CDR1 is LGHDT and CDR2 is YNNKEL in the germline V gene (reference sequence). The CDR3 spans 14 residues. Trimming took 2 bases from V and 2 from J, leaving 7 bases between them. The CDR3 nucleotides read TGTGCCAGCAGCCAAAGGGGTCGCAATCAGCCCCAGCATTTT. Its translation: CASSQRGRNQPQHF.

The chain uses TRBV11-3 and TRBJ2-3; D is ambiguous. The germline V and J ends were trimmed by 5 bases and 1 base, with 7 bases remaining between them. The CDR3 length is 13 residues. Germline CDR1 SGHNT, CDR2 YENEEA. CDR3 in DNA: TGTGCCAGCAGCCGACGGGGCACAGATACGCAGTATTTT. It is translated as CASSRRGTDTQYF. The whole variable domain, remainder taken from reference TRBV11-3 and TRBJ2-3, is EAGVVQSPRYKIIEKKQPVAFWCNPISGHNTLYWYLQNLGQGPELLIRYENEEAVDDSQLPKDRFSAERLKGVDSTLKIQPAELGDSAVYLCASSRRGTDTQYFGPGTRLTVL.

The J gene is TRBJ2-7, the V gene TRBV10-2, with 7 bases lining up with TRBD1. Germline CDR1 and CDR2: WSHSY and SAAADI. This CDR3 contains 15 residues. With V trimmed by 3 bases and J by 0 bases, 5 bases remained unmatched. CDR3: CASSEPTGNSYEQYF. CDR3 DNA: TGCGCCAGCAGTGAACCGACAGGGAACTCCTACGAGCAGTACTTC.

J is TRBJ2-2 and V is TRBV18; possible D gene TRBD2, 6 bases. Germline values: CDR1 KGHSH, CDR2 LQKENI. The CDR3 spans 15 residues. The V end lost 4 bases, the J end lost 7 bases, and 16 bases lay between the germline ends. Here the CDR3 reads CASSRDFGEIGELFF. The CDR3 nucleotides read TGTGCCAGCTCACGGGACTTTGGGGAGATCGGGGAGCTGTTTTTT.

V is TRBV5-1 and J is TRBJ2-2; 8 nucleotides agree with TRBD2. V dropped 0 bases and J dropped 0; count of bases not matched to a gene: 10. The germline gives CDR1 SGHRS, CDR2 YFSETQ. The CDR3 extends over 19 amino acids. In DNA, the CDR3 is TGCGCCAGCAGCTTGGAGTCCAGCGGGGGCATAACGAACACCGGGGAGCTGTTTTTT. It is translated as CASSLESSGGITNTGELFF.